This TCR beta chain emerged from a study of T-cell reconstitution after alpha-beta-depleted transplantation in children. Researchers prepared the TCRbeta library using unique molecular identifiers, the study reports. TCRdb passed the PCR reads through MiXCR, listing each CDR3 protein once. The sample consists of around 580,000 distinct CDR3 sequences, approximately 30% of them appearing once. Notes on this clonotype: Its target is not known.

Study-wide results and caveats: Surviving recipient T cells and thymic progenitors produced the high day-60 TCRbeta diversity seen in some patients. Several hundred rapidly expanded clones from non-depleted graft cells reportedly supplied alpha-beta T cells about two months post-transplant.

The germline V gene has CDR1 DFQATT and CDR2 SNEGSKA (reference sequence). CDR3 length: 15 residues. V was pared by 1 base and J by 1 base, with 5 bases of the junction left unmatched. The starting material was PBMCs, obtained before TCRalphabeta/CD19-depleted stem cell transplant. The clonotype originates from a boy in the first two years of life with Wiskott-Aldrich syndrome, due to receive a stem cell transplant. The V and J genes are TRBV20-1 and TRBJ2-3; 7 bases map to TRBD2. CDR3 protein: CSARVGGSGTDTQYF. CDR3 DNA sequence: TGCAGTGCTAGAGTCGGCGGGAGCGGCACAGATACGCAGTATTTT.